This note documents a single T cell receptor beta chain sequence. The data derive from a study of T cells in tuberculosis. On the study more broadly: In South Africa, adults with active tuberculosis were compared with IGRA-negative and latently infected IGRA-positive adolescents.

This CDR3 contains 15 residues. CDR1 and CDR2 from the germline V gene are MDHEN and SYDVKM. J lost 5 bases, V lost 6 bases, and 12 bases had no gene match. Clones were read by immunoSEQ multiplex PCR, and TCRdb kept only the in-frame ones, dropping some. This table has about 43,000 clones, 90% to 95% appearing once. The V call is TRBV28, the J call TRBJ1-1, with TRBD1 matching over 7 bases. The clonotype was recovered from a donor aged 10-29 years with latent tuberculosis or without tuberculosis infection. Some clones in this sample may be carry-over from other donors' samples. The sample taken for sequencing was PBMCs. The DNA of the CDR3 is TGTGCCAGCAGCCCCGTCGACAGGGTGGGTACTGAAGCTTTCTTT. Amino acids: CASSPVDRVGTEAFF. The full variable domain, in which reference TRBV28 and TRBJ1-1 provide the parts outside the CDR3, is DVKVTQSSRYLVKRTGEKVFLECVQDMDHENMFWYRQDPGLGLRLIYFSYDVKMKEKGDIPEGYSVSREKKERFSLILESASTNQTSMYLCASSPVDRVGTEAFFGQGTRLTVV.